The 18 T cell receptor beta chains reported below all come from one sample, sequenced in a study of beta chain features in type 1 diabetes. The authors reverse transcribed all of the isolated RNA, so sequencing captured expressed TCRB transcripts. TCRdb's table, derived via immunoSEQ multiplex PCR, lists solely in-frame clones and lacks some. The sample shows about 250,000 clones, 13% to 15% of them seen only once. Sequenced input: naive CD4+ T cells from blood. The receptors here all came from a woman in her thirties or forties in good health.

The chain employs TRBV5-1 and TRBJ2-7, with 9 bases identical to TRBD2. This CDR3 spans 14 amino acids. J lost 3 bases, V lost 4 bases, and 5 bases had no gene match. Per germline, CDR1 SGHRS and CDR2 YFSETQ. The CDR3: CASSRPSGVYEQYF. For the CDR3, the DNA is TGCGCCAGCAGCAGACCTAGCGGGGTCTACGAGCAGTACTTC.

The chain combines TRBV7-2 with TRBJ2-7; D remains ambiguous. The CDR3 loop spans 13 amino acids. V lost 3 bases and J 1 base, leaving 7 bases between the germline ends. The germline gives CDR1 SGHTA, CDR2 FQGNSA. The CDR3 sequence: CASSLAKSYEQYF. The CDR3 region has the DNA TGTGCCAGCAGCTTGGCCAAATCCTACGAGCAGTACTTC.

This clone showed up just a few times. The V gene is TRBV19, the J gene TRBJ2-7, with D uncertain. Looked up from germline, CDR1 is LNHDA and CDR2 is SQIVND (reference sequence). CDR3 length: 14 amino acids. Trimming removed 5 bases from V and 0 bases from J, with 11 bases in between. The CDR3 here is CASSFTRNSYEQYF. The DNA for the CDR3 is TGTGCCAGTAGTTTTACACGAAACTCCTACGAGCAGTACTTC.

This clone has just a few counts. The chain joins TRBV5-1 to TRBJ2-5; D remains ambiguous. The CDR3 has 14 residues. CDR1 is SGHRS and CDR2 is YFSETQ in the germline V gene. Trimming took off 0 bases at V and 5 bases at J, with 11 bases between the two ends. The DNA for the CDR3 is TGCGCCAGCAGCTTGGAGCCTTCTAGGGAGACCCAGTACTTC. This translates into CASSLEPSRETQYF.

This clone was recorded a few times. The chain employs TRBV19 and TRBJ1-5; a possible D gene is TRBD1 (5 bases). CDR3 length: 16 residues. In germline, CDR1 is LNHDA, CDR2 SQIVND (reference sequence). V was shortened by 7 bases and J by 4 bases, with 20 bases between the two germline ends. For the CDR3, the DNA is TGTGCCAGTAAGGTACAGGCTTGGTATGGAAATCAGCCCCAGCATTTT. Its protein product is CASKVQAWYGNQPQHF.

This clone came up a few times. The chain couples TRBV21-1 to TRBJ1-6; the table's D gene call, TRBD1, was not cross checked with the DNA. TRBV21-1 is described as a pseudogene. This CDR3 has 17 residues. The CDR3 region is CASSKGVRTGVGRPLHF. The CDR3 nucleotides are TGTGCCAGCAGCAAAGGGGTCAGGACAGGGGTGGGGAGACCCCTCCACTTT.

This clone was found a few times. The rearrangement uses TRBV7-2 and TRBJ2-7; D possibly corresponds to TRBD2 (6 bases). Trimming stripped 5 bases from V and 7 bases from J, with 18 bases between. Germline V lookup: CDR1 SGHTA, CDR2 FQGNSA. The CDR3 runs to 14 residues. CDR3 residues: CASSLIYGAGEQYF. In DNA form, the CDR3 reads TGTGCCAGCAGCCTAATATACGGCGCGGGGGAGCAGTACTTC.

J is TRBJ2-7 and V is TRBV7-9, with D maybe TRBD2 (5 bases). The length of the CDR3 is 15 residues. Germline CDR1 is SEHNR and CDR2 is FQNEAQ (reference sequence). V was trimmed by 5 bases and J by 2 bases, leaving 16 bases between them. CDR3 loop: CASSPRRANPYEQYF. In nucleotides, the CDR3 is TGTGCCAGCAGCCCCCGGCGGGCCAACCCCTACGAGCAGTACTTC.

The rearrangement links TRBV2 to TRBJ2-5, with D maybe TRBD1 (6 bases). With 6 bases removed from V and 1 base from J, the gap between germline ends came to 15 bases. The germline V gene encodes CDR1 SNHLY and CDR2 FYNNEI. This CDR3 has 15 amino acids. For the CDR3, the DNA is TGTGCCAGCAGCGTCACAGGGTTAGGCCAAGAGACCCAGTACTTC. Protein: CASSVTGLGQETQYF.

This clone was recorded a few times. This rearrangement joins TRBV27 to TRBJ2-3; maybe TRBD2 (6 bases). Germline V gene sequence: CDR1 MNHEY, CDR2 SMNVEV (reference sequence). V was trimmed by 3 bases and J by 4 bases, leaving 14 bases between them. There are 15 residues in the CDR3. The CDR3 DNA follows: TGTGCCAGCAGTTTCGGGCAGGGCGGGGCAGATACGCAGTATTTT. Its translation: CASSFGQGGADTQYF.

V gene TRBV7-9 combines with J gene TRBJ2-1; D might be TRBD2 (5 bases). CDR3 length equals 13 residues. Looked up from germline, CDR1 is SEHNR and CDR2 is FQNEAQ (reference sequence). Trimming took 8 bases from V and 1 from J, leaving 9 bases between them. The CDR3 reads CASAAESYNEQFF. CDR3 nucleotide sequence: TGTGCCAGCGCAGCGGAGTCCTACAATGAGCAGTTCTTC.

There are a few counts of this clone. The chain employs TRBV5-1 and TRBJ2-4, with D tentatively TRBD1 (6 bases). Germline CDR1 and CDR2: SGHRS and YFSETQ. V dropped 3 bases and J dropped 6 bases, with 19 bases sitting between them. The CDR3 contains 16 residues. CDR3 in DNA: TGCGCCAGCAGCTCCCGACCTAGTGGACAGCTAAACATTCAGTACTTC. It encodes CASSSRPSGQLNIQYF.

This clone was seen only a few times. Different DNA sequences within this sample yield the same CDR3. The V and J genes are TRBV4-3 and TRBJ2-7; D might be TRBD1 (5 bases). The CDR3 has 13 amino acids. V was trimmed by 1 base and J by 3 bases, leaving 7 bases between them. Germline V gives CDR1 LGHNA, CDR2 YSLEER. Written as DNA, the CDR3 is TGCGCCAGCAGCCAAGGGGGCGGCTACGAGCAGTACTTC. This gives the protein CASSQGGGYEQYF.

This chain connects TRBV29-1 to TRBJ2-2, with 8 bases that match TRBD1. Trimming at V came to 7 bases and at J to 0 bases, leaving 4 bases not matched to a gene. Germline V gene data show CDR1 as SQVTM and CDR2 as ANQGSEA. The CDR3 covers 14 residues. The CDR3 DNA reads TGCAGCGGTAGGACAGGGACGAACACCGGGGAGCTGTTTTTT. Translation: CSGRTGTNTGELFF.

The V and J genes are TRBV6-5 and TRBJ2-1; 9 nucleotides line up with TRBD2. Trimming at V came to 6 bases and at J to 6 bases, leaving 9 bases not matched to a gene. The CDR3 extends over 15 amino acids. The germline V gene has CDR1 MNHEY and CDR2 SVGAGI. The CDR3 DNA reads as TGTGCCAGCAGCCGCCGCGGGGGGGCCACCAATGAGCAGTTCTTC. Amino acid sequence: CASSRRGGATNEQFF.

The chain links TRBV6-5 to TRBJ2-5; no clear D. V lost 10 bases and J 2 bases, leaving 14 bases between the germline ends. From germline, CDR1 is MNHEY and CDR2 SVGAGI. This CDR3 is 13 amino acids long. The CDR3 is CAITVGQQETQYF. The CDR3 nucleotides are TGTGCCATCACCGTGGGCCAGCAAGAGACCCAGTACTTC.

This clone was recorded a few times. The DNA of the CDR3 is TGTGCCAGCTCACCCGCCGAGGACAGGGGGCCCCTCCACTTT. It is translated as CASSPAEDRGPLHF. The chain combines TRBV18 with TRBJ1-6; 10 bases agree with TRBD1. CDR1 and CDR2 from the germline V gene are KGHSH and LQKENI. Trimming at V came to 3 bases and at J to 13 bases, leaving 6 bases not matched to a gene. The CDR3 consists of 14 residues.

The V call is TRBV4-1, the J call TRBJ2-1, with 12 bases lining up with TRBD2. Germline V gene lookup returns CDR1 MGHRA and CDR2 YSYEKL. The trim removed 3 bases at V and 4 bases at J, leaving 4 bases unmatched. The CDR3 extends over 16 amino acids. This chain's CDR3 is CASSQGGLAGYNEQFF. CDR3 coding DNA: TGCGCCAGCAGCCAGGGGGGACTAGCGGGTTACAATGAGCAGTTCTTC.